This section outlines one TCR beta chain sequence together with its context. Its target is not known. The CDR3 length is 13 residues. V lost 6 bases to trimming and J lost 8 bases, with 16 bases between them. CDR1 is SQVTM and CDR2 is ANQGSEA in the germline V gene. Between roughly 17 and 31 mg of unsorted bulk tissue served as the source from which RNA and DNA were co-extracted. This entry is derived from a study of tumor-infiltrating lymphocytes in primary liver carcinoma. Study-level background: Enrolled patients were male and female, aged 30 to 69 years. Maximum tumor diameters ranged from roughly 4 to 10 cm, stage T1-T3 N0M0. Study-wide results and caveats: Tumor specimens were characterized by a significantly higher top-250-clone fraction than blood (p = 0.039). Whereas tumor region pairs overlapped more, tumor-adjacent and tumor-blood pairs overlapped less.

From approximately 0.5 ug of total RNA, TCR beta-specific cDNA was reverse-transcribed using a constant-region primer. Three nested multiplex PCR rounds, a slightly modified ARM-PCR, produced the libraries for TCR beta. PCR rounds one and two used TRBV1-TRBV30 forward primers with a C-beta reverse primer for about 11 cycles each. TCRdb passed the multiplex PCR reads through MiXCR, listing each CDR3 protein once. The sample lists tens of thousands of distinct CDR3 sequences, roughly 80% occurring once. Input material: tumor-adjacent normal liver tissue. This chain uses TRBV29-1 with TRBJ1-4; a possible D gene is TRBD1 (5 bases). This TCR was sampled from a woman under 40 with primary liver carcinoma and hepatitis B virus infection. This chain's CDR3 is CSVWTRGNEKLFF. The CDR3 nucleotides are TGCAGCGTCTGGACAAGGGGAAACGAAAAACTGTTTTTT.